The clone carrying this T cell receptor beta chain was observed at least ten times. Its antigen is unknown. This record comes from a study of T-cell memory formation after mild COVID-19. Study as a whole: TCR clusters were mostly confined to one donor each. Findings and limits, study-wide: CD4/CD8 balance characterized clones contracting day 15 to 85, and CD4+ skew characterized later expanders.

Germline V gene lookup returns CDR1 MDHEN and CDR2 SYDVKM. The CDR3 runs to 14 residues. The V and J ends lost 3 bases and 4 bases respectively, with 12 bases between them. Barcoded TCR alpha and TCR beta cDNA libraries with UMIs came from 5'RACE using constant-segment primers. TCRdb recomputed calls from the 5' RACE reads with MiXCR, one row per CDR3 protein. The sample lists 50,000 to 60,000 distinct CDR3 sequences, around a quarter occurring once. The rearrangement uses TRBV28 and TRBJ2-5; D might be TRBD1 or TRBD2, each matching 5 bases. Material: PBMCs or a T cell subset sorted from them (not recorded which). The TCR sequence derives from a man aged 18 to 30 who had mild COVID-19 (a few samples of this study predate the infection). Cell type and time point are not known. In DNA form, the CDR3 reads TGTGCCAGCAGTTTGTTTGGGGCGGGAGAGACCCAGTACTTC. Its translation is CASSLFGAGETQYF.